This paragraph covers one T cell receptor beta chain sequence. The same CDR3 can be traced to other DNA sequences in this sample. This entry belongs to a study of control samples from healthy donors and cancer patients. Germline V gene lookup returns CDR1 SGDLS and CDR2 YYNGEE. CDR3 length: 14 residues. V lost 0 bases, J lost 3 bases, and 7 bases lay in between. Measured with immunoSEQ multiplex PCR; TCRdb has only the in-frame clones, and not every one. The sample has over 100,000 clones, less than 95% seen once. The receptor's source is a human donor in good health. The donor label of this sample is uncertain. The rearrangement uses TRBV9 and TRBJ1-5; D remains ambiguous. Specimen: blood. The CDR3 is CASSVGGDNQPQHF. Here the CDR3 DNA reads TGTGCCAGCAGCGTAGGAGGTGACAATCAGCCCCAGCATTTT. The whole variable domain, filled in from reference TRBV9 and TRBJ1-5, reads DSGVTQTPKHLITATGQRVTLRCSPRSGDLSVYWYQQSLDQGLQFLIQYYNGEERAKGNILERFSAQQFPDLHSELNLSSLELGDSALYFCASSVGGDNQPQHFGDGTRLSIL.